The clone carrying this T cell receptor beta chain was counted only a few times. Its specificity is unknown. CDR3 size: 13 residues. Trimming shortened V by 0 bases and J by 9 bases, and 9 bases separated the two germline ends. Germline values: CDR1 SGHNT, CDR2 YYREEE (reference sequence). This record belongs to a study of T cells after yellow fever vaccination. Study outcomes and limitations: Most clones from primary vaccination were detected again post-booster (roughly 95% CD4, 88% CD8). Although most clonotypes did not, a small share appeared in both CD4 and CD8 compartments.

MiXCR, run by TCRdb on the 5' RACE reads, gives a single entry per CDR3 protein. The sample has 100,000 to 150,000 distinct CDR3 sequences; 6.5% to 8% are singletons. The sequence came from a man aged 18 to 29 who received the YFV17D yellow fever vaccine. Sequenced here: CD4+ T cells sorted from PBMCs, sampled less than 11 days after the first yellow fever vaccination. This chain joins TRBV5-4 and TRBJ2-2; no clear D gene. As DNA, the CDR3 is TGTGCCAGCAGCTTGGTCGACGCGAGGGAGCTGTTTTTT. Residues: CASSLVDARELFF.